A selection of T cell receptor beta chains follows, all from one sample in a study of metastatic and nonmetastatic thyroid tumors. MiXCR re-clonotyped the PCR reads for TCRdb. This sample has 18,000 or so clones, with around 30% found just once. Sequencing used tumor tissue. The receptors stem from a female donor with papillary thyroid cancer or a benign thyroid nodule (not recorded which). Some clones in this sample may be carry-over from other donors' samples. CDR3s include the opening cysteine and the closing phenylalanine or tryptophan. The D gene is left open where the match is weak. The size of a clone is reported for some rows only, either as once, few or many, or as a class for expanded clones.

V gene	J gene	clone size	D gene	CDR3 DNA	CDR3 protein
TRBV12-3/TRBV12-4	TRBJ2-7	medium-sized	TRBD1	TGTGCCAGCAGCCGAGGGGACAGGGGGCAACGGGAGCAGTACTTC	CASSRGDRGQREQYF
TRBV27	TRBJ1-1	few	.	TGTGCCAGCAGTTTAGGCACTGAAGCTTTCTTT	CASSLGTEAFF
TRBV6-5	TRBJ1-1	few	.	TGTGCCAGCAGCTACTCCCCAAGCACTGAAGCTTTCTTT	CASSYSPSTEAFF
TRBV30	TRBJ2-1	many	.	TGTGCCTGGAAAGATCTTGGGGACAATGAGCAGTTCTTC	CAWKDLGDNEQFF
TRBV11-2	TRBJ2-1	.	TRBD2	TGTGCCAGCAGCCTACTAGCGAGCTACAATGAGCAGTTCTTC	CASSLLASYNEQFF
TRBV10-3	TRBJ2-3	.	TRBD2	TGTGCCATCAGTGCGGGACTAGCGGGACTCACAGATACGCAGTATTTT	CAISAGLAGLTDTQYF
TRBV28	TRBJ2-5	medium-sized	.	TGTGCCAGCAGCGTACATGGGGGCGGACCCCAAGAGACCCAGTACTTC	CASSVHGGGPQETQYF
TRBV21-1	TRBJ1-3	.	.	TGTGCCAGCAGGGAGGGGACAGGGGAGGGTATAAGATCCGTAAACACCATATATTTT	CASREGTGEGIRSVNTIYF
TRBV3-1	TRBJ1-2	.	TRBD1	TGTGCCAGCAGCCGGACAGGGGGTACACACTATGGCTACACCTTC	CASSRTGGTHYGYTF
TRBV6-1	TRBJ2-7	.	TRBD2	TGTGCCAGCAGTGAAGGGCTAGCGGGGTTCTACGAGCAGTACTTC	CASSEGLAGFYEQYF
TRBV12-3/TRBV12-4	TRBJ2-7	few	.	TGTGCCAGCAGTCAGGGAAGCGAGCAGTACTTC	CASSQGSEQYF
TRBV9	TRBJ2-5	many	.	TGTGCCAGCAGCGTAGGGGGTCGGGGGGAGACCCAGTACTTC	CASSVGGRGETQYF
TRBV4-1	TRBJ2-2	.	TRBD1	TGCGCCAGCAGCCAAGAACAGGGGACCGGGGAGCTGTTTTTT	CASSQEQGTGELFF
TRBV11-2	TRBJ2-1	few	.	TGTGCCAGCAGCCCCTATGGGCAGGGGAACAATGAGCAGTTCTTC	CASSPYGQGNNEQFF
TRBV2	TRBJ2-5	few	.	TGTGCCAGTAGTCGGGGAGCGGAGACCCAGTACTTC	CASSRGAETQYF
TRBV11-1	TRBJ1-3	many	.	TGTGCCAGCAGCTCCCATGGACGGGGCTCTGGAAACACCATATATTTT	CASSSHGRGSGNTIYF
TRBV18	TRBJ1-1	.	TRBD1	TGTGCCAGCTCTCTGGACAGGCTGAACACTGGAGCCTTCTTT	CASSLDRLNTGAFF
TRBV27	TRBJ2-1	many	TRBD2	TGTGCCAGCAGTTCCAGACTAGCGGGAGGGACCAATGAGCAGTTCTTC	CASSSRLAGGTNEQFF
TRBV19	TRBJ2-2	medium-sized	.	TGTGCCAGTAAGCCAAGTATCTCCGGGGAGCTGTTTTTT	CASKPSISGELFF
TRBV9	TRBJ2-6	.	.	TGTGCCAGCAGCGTAGCCCCCCCCGTGTTAGGGTATACTGGGGCCAACGTCCTGACTTTC	CASSVAPPVLGYTGANVLTF
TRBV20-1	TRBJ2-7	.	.	TGCAGTGCTAGAGGGGACAACTACGAGCAGTACTTC	CSARGDNYEQYF
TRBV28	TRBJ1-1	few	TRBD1	TGTGCCAGCAGAGACAGGGAGCGAGGTGAAGCTTTCTTT	CASRDRERGEAFF
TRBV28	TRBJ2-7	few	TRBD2	TGTGTCAGCAGTGGCGGGAGGACATCCTACGAGCATTACTTC	CVSSGGRTSYEHYF
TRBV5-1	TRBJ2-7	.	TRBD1	TGCGCCAGCAGCCAGGACAGGGGGCCTGTGTACGAGCAGTACTTC	CASSQDRGPVYEQYF
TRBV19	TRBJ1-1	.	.	TGTGCCAGTAGTATACAGGGTAATTCGGTCGAAGCTTTCTTT	CASSIQGNSVEAFF
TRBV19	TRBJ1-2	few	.	TGTGCCAGTTCCCTCCGCGGGCAGGGGTATGGCTACACCTTC	CASSLRGQGYGYTF
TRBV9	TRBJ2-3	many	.	TGTGCCAGCAGCGTAGGGGAGTGGGGGACCTACACAGATACGCAGTATTTT	CASSVGEWGTYTDTQYF
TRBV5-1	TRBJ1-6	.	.	TGCGCCAGCAGCCCCTCCTATAATTCACCCCTCCACTTT	CASSPSYNSPLHF
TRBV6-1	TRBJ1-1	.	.	TGTGCCAGCAGTTCCCCCAGGGGATGGACTGAAGCTTTCTTT	CASSSPRGWTEAFF
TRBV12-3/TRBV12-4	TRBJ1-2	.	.	TGTGCCAGCAGTCTAAACGAATGGGGATATGGCTACACCTTC	CASSLNEWGYGYTF
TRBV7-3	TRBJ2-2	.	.	TGTGCCAGCAGCCCTAGGTTGGGGGCCGGGGAGCTGTTTTTT	CASSPRLGAGELFF
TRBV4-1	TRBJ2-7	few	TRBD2	TGCGCCAGCAGCCAAAGTTTCTCCGGGGGGTTGTCTCCGGGTGAGCAGTACTTC	CASSQSFSGGLSPGEQYF
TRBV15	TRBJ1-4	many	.	TGTGCCACCAGCAGAGTTGCAGGAGAGGCAACTAATGAAAAACTGTTTTTT	CATSRVAGEATNEKLFF
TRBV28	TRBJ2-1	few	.	TGTGCCAGCAGTTTCTCTTACGGAAACTACAATGAGCAGTTCTTC	CASSFSYGNYNEQFF
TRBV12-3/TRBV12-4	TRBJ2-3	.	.	TGTGCCAGCAGTTTCCAGGGAGGAGATACGCAGTATTTT	CASSFQGGDTQYF
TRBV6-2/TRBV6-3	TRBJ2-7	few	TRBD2	TGTGCCAGCAGTTATCGGACTAGCGGGGGGGTCTACGAGCAGTACTTC	CASSYRTSGGVYEQYF
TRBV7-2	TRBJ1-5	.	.	TGTGCCAGCAGCTTAGACAAAAGCAATCAGCCCCAGCATTTT	CASSLDKSNQPQHF
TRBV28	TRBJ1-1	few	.	TGTGCCAGCAGTTCGACATTTCCGAACACTGAAGCTTTCTTT	CASSSTFPNTEAFF
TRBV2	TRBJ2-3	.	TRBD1	TGTGCCAGCAGTAAGGGTGGGACAGTCAACACAGATACGCAGTATTTT	CASSKGGTVNTDTQYF
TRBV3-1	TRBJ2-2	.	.	TGTGCCAACAGCCAAGTAGGTCGAAGAGGCGGGGAGCTGTTTTTT	CANSQVGRRGGELFF
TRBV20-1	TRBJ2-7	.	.	TGCAGTGCTGCGCGGGAAGGGTCCTACGAGCAGTACTTC	CSAAREGSYEQYF
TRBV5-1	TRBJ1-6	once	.	TGCGCCAGCAGCTTGGAGGTGGGGTTGAGTAATTCACCCCTCCACTTT	CASSLEVGLSNSPLHF
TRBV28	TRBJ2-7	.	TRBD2	TGTGCCAGCAGCCGAGACACTAGCGGGGGAGGCGAGCAGTACTTC	CASSRDTSGGGEQYF
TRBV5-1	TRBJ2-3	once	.	TGCGCCAGCAGCTTAGCGGCGTACACAGATACGCAGTATTTT	CASSLAAYTDTQYF
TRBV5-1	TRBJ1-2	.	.	TGCGCCAGCAGCTTGGGTGGGGCAGGACCTTATGGCTACACCTTC	CASSLGGAGPYGYTF
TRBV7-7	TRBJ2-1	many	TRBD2	TGTGCCAGCAGCCTATATGAGGGACTAGCGGGACTGGGGCTCTCCTACAATGAGCAGTTCTTC	CASSLYEGLAGLGLSYNEQFF
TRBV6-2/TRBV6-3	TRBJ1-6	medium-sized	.	TGTGCCAGCAGTTACTGGAATTCACCCCTCCACTTT	CASSYWNSPLHF